A selection of T cell receptor beta chains follows, all from one sample in a study of blood T cells in healthy people across ages. TCRdb fed the 5' RACE reads into MiXCR, producing one record per CDR3 protein. The sample contains roughly 800,000 distinct CDR3 sequences, roughly 60% of which appear only once. Sequenced material: blood. The receptors were gathered from a man aged 25-40 years in good health. Each CDR3 is given with its conserved first and last residue. A D gene is named only where the DNA matches it firmly. Size tells how often a clone was seen (once, few, many) or the class of an expanded clone, and some rows leave it out.

J,size,V,D,DNA,CDR3
TRBJ1-1,-,TRBV4-2,-,TGTGCCACTGGGGGCGGCCCCGAAGTGACTGAAGCTTTCTTT,CATGGGPEVTEAFF
TRBJ2-7,-,TRBV7-7,TRBD2,TGTGCTAGCAGCTTAGCGGGGACTTCTTACTACGAGCAGTACTTC,CASSLAGTSYYEQYF
TRBJ2-2,-,TRBV9,-,TGTGCCAGCAGCGTAGTTTCTTCCGGGGAGCTGTTTTTT,CASSVVSSGELFF
TRBJ2-7,few,TRBV4-2,TRBD1,TGTGCCCGCCACCGACAGGGTACCTACGAGCAGTACTTC,CARHRQGTYEQYF
TRBJ2-7,-,TRBV3-1,TRBD2,TGTGCCAGCGCGACGGGAGGTTCCTACGAGCAGTACTTC,CASATGGSYEQYF
TRBJ1-4,-,TRBV25-1,-,TGTGCCAGCAGTGACAACTTGGGGGATAATGAAAAACTGTTTTTT,CASSDNLGDNEKLFF
TRBJ2-1,few,TRBV10-2,-,TGCGCCATACGAACACAGGCCAATGAGCAGTTCTTC,CAIRTQANEQFF
TRBJ2-1,-,TRBV6-1,TRBD1,TGTGCCAGCAGGGAGACAGGGGTTGAGACCCAGTTCTTC,CASRETGVETQFF
TRBJ2-5,few,TRBV24-1,-,TGTGCCACCAGTGAGTCGTACCAAGAGACCCAGTACTTC,CATSESYQETQYF
TRBJ2-7,few,TRBV4-3,-,TGCGCCAGCAGCCAAAGCTGGGGCTACGAGCAGTACTTC,CASSQSWGYEQYF
TRBJ2-3,-,TRBV11-1,-,TGTGCCAGCAGCTTCTGGGCGGGAAACACAGATACGCAGTATTTT,CASSFWAGNTDTQYF
TRBJ2-7,few,TRBV29-1,TRBD1,TGCAGCGTGCAGGGGGCGAGGCTATACGAGCAGTACTTC,CSVQGARLYEQYF
TRBJ2-5,-,TRBV4-3,TRBD2,TGCGCCAGCAGCCGCAACCCGACTAGCGGCCTTTTCGATGAGCAGTACTTC,CASSRNPTSGLFDEQYF
TRBJ2-1,-,TRBV20-1,-,TGCAGTGCTCCCGCTGGGGTTTACTCCCACAATGAGCAGTTCTTC,CSAPAGVYSHNEQFF
TRBJ2-7,-,TRBV19,-,TGTGCCAGTAGTATTCTGGGAGAGACAGACGAGCAGTACTTC,CASSILGETDEQYF
TRBJ2-5,few,TRBV7-2,-,TGTGCCAGCAGCTTAGTTTCTCGAGAGACCCAGTACTTC,CASSLVSRETQYF
TRBJ2-4,-,TRBV30,-,TGTGCCTGGAGTGATGGTCTAGCCAAAAACATTCAGTACTTC,CAWSDGLAKNIQYF
TRBJ2-7,-,TRBV6-5,-,TGTGCCAGCAGTTACGACTACTCCGCAGACGAGCAGTACTTC,CASSYDYSADEQYF
TRBJ2-5,-,TRBV5-1,-,TGCGCCAGCAGCTCCACCGGGTCAGAACCTAGGGAGCAGTACTTC,CASSSTGSEPREQYF
TRBJ2-1,-,TRBV6-2/TRBV6-3,-,TGTGCCAGCAGACCCGGAGTCCGTAATGAGCAGTTCTTC,CASRPGVRNEQFF
TRBJ2-5,-,TRBV7-8,-,TGTGCCAGCAGCTTACTGCAGGGAGACAGTCCAGAGACCCAGTACTTC,CASSLLQGDSPETQYF
TRBJ1-1,-,TRBV4-3,-,TGCGCCAGCAGCACGACAGTGAGCACTGAAGCTTTCTTT,CASSTTVSTEAFF
TRBJ2-3,-,TRBV10-3,TRBD1,TGTGCCATCAGTGACCGGACAGGGCAGTCAGATACGCAGTATTTT,CAISDRTGQSDTQYF
TRBJ2-4,-,TRBV7-9,-,TGTGCCAGCAGCCCGGACGGAATGCATCTCTTTCAGTACTTC,CASSPDGMHLFQYF
TRBJ2-4,-,TRBV27,-,TGTGCCAGCGGCCCAGTGGGGGGTGCCAAAAACATTCAGTACTTC,CASGPVGGAKNIQYF
TRBJ1-4,few,TRBV20-1,-,TGCAGTGCTTCGTGGGCCGGAAAACTGTTTTTT,CSASWAGKLFF
TRBJ2-1,-,TRBV18,TRBD1,TGTGCCAGCTCAGAGACAGGGGCCGCCTCGGGGGAGCAGTTCTTC,CASSETGAASGEQFF
TRBJ2-3,once,TRBV5-1,TRBD2,TGCGCCAGCAGCTCCAGAGCGGGGGGGCCCGCAGATACGCAGTATTTT,CASSSRAGGPADTQYF
TRBJ1-5,few,TRBV6-2/TRBV6-3,-,TGTGCCAGCAGTTACAACAGTATGAGGATTGGGATGCCCCAGCATTTT,CASSYNSMRIGMPQHF
TRBJ1-4,-,TRBV7-9,-,TGTGCCAGCAGCTTAGTTGGGAGAAATGAAAAACTGTTTTTT,CASSLVGRNEKLFF
TRBJ1-4,-,TRBV11-2,TRBD1,TGTGCCAGCAGTCGCGGACAGGGAACTGAAAAACTGTTTTTT,CASSRGQGTEKLFF
TRBJ2-5,-,TRBV6-2/TRBV6-3,TRBD2,TGTGCCAGCACCCCAGCGGCGGGACTAGCTCACGTGGAGACCCAGTACTTC,CASTPAAGLAHVETQYF
TRBJ1-2,-,TRBV12-3/TRBV12-4,-,TGTGCCACCCACGGTTCGGAGCCAGGCTACACCTTC,CATHGSEPGYTF
TRBJ2-7,few,TRBV10-3,-,TGTGCCATCAGTGCCTCCAGGCGGAATTCCTACGAGCAGTACTTC,CAISASRRNSYEQYF
TRBJ2-7,-,TRBV2,-,TGTGCCAGCAACGTCCGCGCCTACGAGCAGTACTTC,CASNVRAYEQYF
TRBJ1-4,-,TRBV20-1,TRBD1,TGCAGTGCTAGCTCCCCCGGGACAGACCCTAATGAAAAACTGTTTTTT,CSASSPGTDPNEKLFF
TRBJ2-3,-,TRBV2,-,TGTGCCAGCAGTGAAGACGAGATTGGGACGCAGTATTTT,CASSEDEIGTQYF
TRBJ2-7,-,TRBV27,-,TGTGCCAGCAGTAAACTTAGGGGGGGGGCCTCCGAGCAGTACTTC,CASSKLRGGASEQYF
TRBJ2-5,-,TRBV5-1,-,TGCGCCAGCAGCCGTAGTGGTCCACACGAGACCCAGTACTTC,CASSRSGPHETQYF
TRBJ2-5,-,TRBV7-2,-,-,CASSSTLGPPETQYF
TRBJ2-7,once,TRBV18,-,TGTGCCAGCTCACCACCGGCGCGTACAGGGAAAGGATACGAGCAGTACTTC,CASSPPARTGKGYEQYF
TRBJ2-1,few,TRBV10-3,-,TGTGCCATCAGCACCTCCCTCACGACAATGTCCTCTGACAGTGAGCAGTTCTTC,CAISTSLTTMSSDSEQFF
TRBJ2-5,-,TRBV9,TRBD1,TGTGCCAGCAGCGTGGCAGGGGGCCAACGAGAGACCCAGTACTTC,CASSVAGGQRETQYF
TRBJ2-7,-,TRBV11-1,-,TGTGCCAGCAGCGAACCCGAATCCGAGCAGTACTTC,CASSEPESEQYF
TRBJ1-2,few,TRBV20-1,-,TGCAGTGCTAGCTCCACAGGCTCTAACTATGGCTACACCTTC,CSASSTGSNYGYTF
TRBJ1-2,-,TRBV20-1,-,TGCAGTGCTCGAGACCCTGGACTTACGAACTATGGCTACACCTTC,CSARDPGLTNYGYTF
TRBJ1-2,-,TRBV10-3,-,TGTGCCATCAGTGTCGGGTTGTGTGGCTACACCTTC,CAISVGLCGYTF
TRBJ1-1,-,TRBV7-2,TRBD1,TGTGCCAGCAGCGCACTGGGACAGGGGGTCACTGAAGCTTTCTTT,CASSALGQGVTEAFF
TRBJ2-1,-,TRBV5-1,-,TGCGCCAGCAGCTTGGATGGGGGCGTCGGCTACAATGAGCAGTTCTTC,CASSLDGGVGYNEQFF
TRBJ1-2,-,TRBV2,TRBD1,TGTGCCAGCCCGAGACAGGGCTTATTAGGCTACACCTTC,CASPRQGLLGYTF